This TCR beta chain was obtained from a study of T cells after yellow fever vaccination. This CDR3 has 13 amino acids. The germline V and J ends were trimmed by 0 bases and 4 bases, with 6 bases remaining between them. CDR1 and CDR2 from the germline V gene are MNHEY and SVGAGI. For TCR, cDNA came from 5'RACE template switching, which added a universal primer site and UMIs. MiXCR, applied by TCRdb to the 5' RACE reads, yields one record per CDR3 protein. This sample has hundreds of thousands of distinct CDR3 sequences, with approximately 4% found just once. Notes on the study in general: Booster sampling recovered most clones from primary vaccination (96% CD4, roughly 88% CD8).

To note about this clonotype: Its antigen is unknown.

The rearrangement uses TRBV6-5 and TRBJ1-1, with no clear D. The clonotype originates from a man aged 18-30 years who received the YFV17D yellow fever vaccine. This sample comprised PBMCs, obtained 5 days after the yellow fever booster vaccination. The CDR3 here is CASSYSVGTEAFF. The CDR3 DNA follows: TGTGCCAGCAGTTACTCGGTAGGCACTGAAGCTTTCTTT.